This entry lists 18 T cell receptor beta chains sequenced from one sample in a study of CD8+ T cells in alopecia areata. Extraction of RNA preceded its reverse transcription into cDNA, which served as the sequencing template. Clones were sequenced by immunoSEQ multiplex PCR, and TCRdb holds only the in-frame ones, with some missing. The sample lists about 69,000 clones, approximately 64% occurring once. Sequenced material: CD8+ T cells sorted from blood, taken at week 0. Receptors were obtained from a human donor with alopecia areata.

This rearrangement joins TRBV28 to TRBJ2-6; D is undetermined. Trimming took off 9 bases at V and 0 bases at J, with 15 bases between the two ends. Per the germline V gene, CDR1 is MDHEN and CDR2 is SYDVKM. This CDR3 spans 16 amino acids. CDR3 sequence: CASMKPGISGANVLTF. The CDR3 DNA follows: TGTGCCAGTATGAAGCCAGGCATCTCTGGGGCCAACGTCCTGACTTTC.

The V call is TRBV25-1, the J call TRBJ1-5; D ambiguous. The CDR3 covers 13 residues. CDR1 and CDR2 from the germline V gene are MGHDK and SYGVNS. V was trimmed by 5 bases and J by 0 bases, leaving 5 bases between them. The CDR3 is CASSKNSNQPQHF. The CDR3 DNA is TGTGCCAGCAGTAAGAATAGCAATCAGCCCCAGCATTTT.

The chain carries TRBV5-1 and TRBJ2-7, with TRBD1 matching over 7 bases. Per the germline V gene, CDR1 is SGHRS and CDR2 is YFSETQ. V dropped 4 bases and J dropped 2; count of bases not matched to a gene: 6. There are 14 residues in the CDR3. CDR3 residues: CASSLRDRPYEQYF. CDR3 coding DNA: TGCGCCAGCAGCCTCCGGGACAGACCCTACGAGCAGTACTTC.

This chain links TRBV19 with TRBJ2-7; 11 nucleotides match TRBD2. V lost 4 bases to trimming and J lost 3 bases; unmatched junction nucleotides: 2. The CDR3 is made up of 14 amino acids. CDR1 and CDR2 (germline): LNHDA, SQIVND (reference sequence). The CDR3 bases are TGTGCCAGTAGTACCGGGACTAGCGGCTACGAGCAGTACTTC. Residues: CASSTGTSGYEQYF.

CDR3 protein: CASSQTGFYGYTF. The CDR3 DNA is TGCGCCAGCAGCCAGACAGGGTTCTATGGCTACACCTTC. The rearrangement uses TRBV4-1 and TRBJ1-2; TRBD1 agrees at 7 bases. CDR1 and CDR2 from the germline V gene are MGHRA and YSYEKL. CDR3 length equals 13 residues. V lost 3 bases and J lost 4; bases outside the gene matches: 2.

V and J are TRBV11-3 and TRBJ2-7; D is ambiguous. The CDR3 extends over 12 amino acids. CDR1 is SGHNT and CDR2 is YENEEA in the germline V gene. V lost 1 base and J 2 bases, leaving 3 bases between the germline ends. The CDR3 DNA sequence: TGTGCCAGCAGCTTAGGGACCTACGAGCAGTACTTC. Residues: CASSLGTYEQYF.

The chain recombines TRBV12-5 with TRBJ2-5; 12 positions agree with TRBD2. V gave up 4 bases and J gave up 1 base; unmatched junction bases: 7. The CDR3 is made up of 17 amino acids. The germline V gene encodes CDR1 LGHNT and CDR2 FRNRAP. The CDR3 DNA reads TGTGCTAGTGGTTCCGGACTAGCGGGGACAACCCAAGAGACCCAGTACTTC. It codes for CASGSGLAGTTQETQYF.

This clone was seen only a few times. This chain links TRBV27 with TRBJ1-2; D is unclear. V dropped 3 bases and J dropped 2 bases, with 10 bases sitting between them. Germline CDR1 and CDR2: MNHEY and SMNVEV (reference sequence). The CDR3 is 14 residues long. CDR3 residues: CASSFGQRNYGYTF. CDR3 DNA: TGTGCCAGCAGTTTCGGGCAGCGGAACTATGGCTACACCTTC.

The genes are TRBV10-3 and TRBJ2-7; D tentatively fits TRBD1 or TRBD2 (5 bases each). The germline CDR1 and CDR2 sequences are ENHRY and SYGVKD. The V end was cut by 0 bases, the J end by 6 bases, with 21 bases between. The CDR3 contains 17 residues. The DNA for the CDR3 is TGTGCCATCAGTGAGTCGAGTCTCGGGGCGAGTCCGGGCGAGCAGTACTTC. Its translation is CAISESSLGASPGEQYF.

The chain has TRBV10-3 and TRBJ2-7, with 7 nucleotides matching TRBD2. This CDR3 region has 12 residues. The germline V gene has CDR1 ENHRY and CDR2 SYGVKD. After removal of 11 bases from V and 6 bases from J, the junction contained 10 bases not matched to a gene. The CDR3 nucleotides read TGTGCCGCCGAGACTAGCTGGGGCGAGCAGTACTTC. Translated: CAAETSWGEQYF.

The V call is TRBV9, the J call TRBJ2-1; the D gene is possibly TRBD1 (6 bases). The CDR3 loop spans 13 amino acids. CDR1 and CDR2 from the germline V gene are SGDLS and YYNGEE. Trimming shortened V by 4 bases and J by 8 bases, and 13 bases separated the two germline ends. The CDR3 reads CASSPRGIDEQFF. DNA of the CDR3: TGTGCCAGCAGCCCCAGGGGCATCGATGAGCAGTTCTTC.

V usage is TRBV11-2 and J usage is TRBJ2-7, with 8 positions matching TRBD2. The germline V gene encodes CDR1 SGHAT and CDR2 FQNNGV. The CDR3 is 16 amino acids. With 6 bases clipped from V and 2 bases from J, the junction kept 12 bases outside the gene matches. CDR3 loop: CASSHYTSGSTYEQYF. The CDR3 DNA sequence: TGTGCCAGCAGTCACTACACTAGCGGAAGCACCTACGAGCAGTACTTC.

This chain uses TRBV27 with TRBJ2-1; D is unresolved. Trimming cost V 5 bases and J 3 bases, with 8 bases left between them. The CDR3 spans 13 residues. In germline, CDR1 is MNHEY, CDR2 SMNVEV (reference sequence). CDR3 in amino acids: CASSRTDYNEQFF. The CDR3 DNA follows: TGTGCCAGCAGTAGGACGGACTACAATGAGCAGTTCTTC.

There are a few counts of this clone. This sequence joins TRBV5-1 and TRBJ2-1; D assignment may be TRBD1 or TRBD2 (6 bases each). This CDR3 has 15 amino acids. CDR1 is SGHRS and CDR2 is YFSETQ in the germline V gene. Trimming cost V 2 bases and J 7 bases, with 16 bases left between them. The CDR3 reads CASSFTGGLVNEQFF. The CDR3 DNA reads TGCGCCAGCAGCTTTACCGGGGGCCTAGTAAATGAGCAGTTCTTC.

This clone has more than one count but fewer than ten. The chain is built from TRBV28 and TRBJ2-2; TRBD2 is a possible D gene (5 bases). V lost 3 bases to trimming and J lost 1 base, with 12 bases between them. The CDR3 sequence is 16 residues long. Germline-derived CDR1 and CDR2 are MDHEN and SYDVKM. The CDR3 DNA is TGTGCCAGCAGTTTGGATAGCGTAAAGAACACCGGGGAGCTGTTTTTT. This encodes CASSLDSVKNTGELFF.

The rearrangement joins TRBV4-3 to TRBJ2-7; a weak D match, TRBD1 (6 bases). V lost 1 base, J lost 0 bases, and 7 bases lay in between. This CDR3 has 14 amino acids. Germline V gene sequence: CDR1 LGHNA, CDR2 YSLEER. The DNA of the CDR3 is TGCGCCAGCAGCCAAGGGACAGACTCCTACGAGCAGTACTTC. Residues: CASSQGTDSYEQYF.

V usage is TRBV4-1 and J usage is TRBJ1-1; TRBD1 aligns across 7 bases. The junction had 3 bases not matched to a gene; V was cut back by 5 bases and J by 0 bases. Germline assignment: CDR1 MGHRA and CDR2 YSYEKL. This CDR3 has 14 amino acids. The DNA of the CDR3 is TGCGCCAGCAGCAGGGACAGAATGAACACTGAAGCTTTCTTT. Amino acids: CASSRDRMNTEAFF.

This chain joins TRBV7-8 and TRBJ2-4, with TRBD1 matching 8 bases. The CDR3 length is 20 residues. Unmatched junction bases numbered 15, after V lost 2 bases and J lost 0 bases. The V gene's germline CDR1 is SGHVS and CDR2 FQNEAQ. The DNA for the CDR3 is TGTGCCAGCAGCTTACTGGGAAGGGCAGGGGGCAGAATAGCCAAAAACATTCAGTACTTC. Residues: CASSLLGRAGGRIAKNIQYF.